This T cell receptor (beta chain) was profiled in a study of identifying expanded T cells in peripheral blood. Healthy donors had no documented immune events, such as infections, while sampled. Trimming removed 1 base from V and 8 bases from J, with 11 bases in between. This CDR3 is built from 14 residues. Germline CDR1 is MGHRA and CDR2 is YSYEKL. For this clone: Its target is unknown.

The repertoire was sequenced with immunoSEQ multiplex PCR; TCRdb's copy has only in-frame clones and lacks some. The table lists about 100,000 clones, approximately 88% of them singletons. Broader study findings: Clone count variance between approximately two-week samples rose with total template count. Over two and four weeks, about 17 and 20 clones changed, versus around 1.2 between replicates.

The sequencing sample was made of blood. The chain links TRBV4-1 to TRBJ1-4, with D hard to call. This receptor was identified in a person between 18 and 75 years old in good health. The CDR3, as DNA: TGCGCCAGCAGCCAAGGTTCCGGCGGCGAAAAACTGTTTTTT. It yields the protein CASSQGSGGEKLFF.